A selection of T cell receptor beta chains follows, all from one sample in a study of regulatory and conventional T cells in RAG deficiency. TCRdb's table, derived via immunoSEQ multiplex PCR, lists solely in-frame clones and lacks some. The sample yields around 29,000 clones, 96% seen once. These data also formed part of another study, on regulatory T cells.

Sequencing was done on a sample of CD25- CD4+ T cells sorted from blood. These receptor sequences come from a human donor in good health. Each CDR3 is given without its conserved first and last residue. The D gene is left open where the match is weak.

d_gene | j_gene | v_gene | CDR3aa
. | TRBJ2-4 | TRBV2 | ASSGRGNIQY
. | TRBJ2-1 | TRBV6-5 | ASSFSGQSGYNEQF
. | TRBJ2-1 | TRBV7-2 | ASSLLGGAGKYNEQF
. | TRBJ1-1 | TRBV11-3 | ASSFSGPNTEAF
. | TRBJ1-1 | TRBV7-2 | ASSLVEGVGEAF
. | TRBJ1-5 | TRBV7-2 | ASSLGQNQPQH
. | TRBJ1-2 | TRBV29-1 | SVATVNYGYT
. | TRBJ2-3 | TRBV2 | ASSVRGGTQY
. | TRBJ1-3 | TRBV7-2 | ASSPPWGAGNTIY
TRBD2 | TRBJ2-1 | TRBV5-6 | ASSSYGTSGNDNEQF
TRBD1 | TRBJ1-1 | TRBV2 | ASRVRQGASEAF
. | TRBJ1-1 | TRBV5-4 | ASSLEVRENTEAF
. | TRBJ2-5 | TRBV11-2 | ASSFRQQETQY
. | TRBJ2-7 | TRBV7-2 | ASSSIAVGSYEQY
. | TRBJ1-3 | TRBV7-2 | ASSLASGTGNTIY
TRBD1 | TRBJ1-1 | TRBV4-1 | ASSQDLTGGSWGTEAF
TRBD2 | TRBJ2-3 | TRBV4-1 | ASSQDPAGGVTDTQY
. | TRBJ1-5 | TRBV6-9 | AGQEVQPQH
. | TRBJ2-7 | TRBV7-9 | ASSLRQESEQY
. | TRBJ1-2 | TRBV15 | ATSRGSLGRPSHGYT
TRBD1 | TRBJ2-5 | TRBV7-2 | ASSSDRAETQY
TRBD1 | TRBJ1-2 | TRBV20-1 | SAQQGGGYT
TRBD1 | TRBJ1-4 | TRBV6-6 | ASRDRGRSTNEKLF
. | TRBJ1-5 | TRBV19 | ASSMGAGRNQPQH
TRBD1 | TRBJ2-1 | TRBV5-1 | ASSVGQGAGEQF
. | TRBJ2-1 | TRBV4-2 | ASSPSNEQF
. | . | TRBV30 | AWSGQGSGVYEQY
TRBD1 | TRBJ2-3 | TRBV4-2 | ASSQGTGSTDTQY
. | TRBJ2-5 | TRBV2 | ASSEQTVKETQY
TRBD2 | TRBJ2-1 | TRBV5-1 | ASRASGGPRGEQF
. | TRBJ1-1 | TRBV6-5 | ASSYSRMLNTEAF
. | TRBJ2-1 | TRBV5-1 | ASSRGSFSSYNEQF
. | TRBJ1-1 | TRBV5-1 | ASSPRQAARYVEAF
. | TRBJ2-3 | TRBV5-1 | ASSLQGLDTQY
. | TRBJ1-1 | TRBV2 | ASSEYGNTEAF
. | TRBJ2-7 | TRBV7-9 | ASSFPQGGVRRGDEQY
TRBD2 | TRBJ2-1 | TRBV4-1 | ASRETSGNNEQF
. | TRBJ1-1 | TRBV14 | ASSQDFDPRTEAF
TRBD2 | TRBJ2-2 | TRBV11-3 | ASSTLAGDNTGELF
. | TRBJ1-5 | TRBV6-1 | ASSDPGMIGSNQPQH
. | TRBJ2-5 | TRBV20-1 | SAYYLETQY
TRBD1 | TRBJ1-1 | TRBV5-1 | ASSTAIRGRNTEAF
. | TRBJ1-5 | TRBV6-5 | ASRSMTATNQPQH